The 10 T cell receptor beta chains in this list originate from one sample, sequenced in a study of blood T cell repertoires in COVID-19. Sequencing was performed with immunoSEQ multiplex PCR; in TCRdb, only in-frame clones are kept and a portion is missing. The sample includes 70,000 or so clones, roughly 80% seen only once; the top ten take roughly 12%. The sequenced sample was peripheral blood. The receptor set was obtained from a man aged 50 or older with COVID-19, enrolled during active disease.

The V call is TRBV5-1, the J call TRBJ2-5; 7 bases are shared with TRBD1. This CDR3 spans 15 amino acids. Per the germline V gene, CDR1 is SGHRS and CDR2 is YFSETQ. V lost 1 base to trimming and J lost 4 bases; unmatched junction nucleotides: 7. The CDR3 region is CASSLTGELAETQYF. As DNA, the CDR3 is TGCGCCAGCAGCTTGACAGGGGAACTCGCAGAGACCCAGTACTTC.

This clone was counted only a few times. The chain recombines TRBV4-2 with TRBJ2-3, with TRBD2 identical over 7 bases. The CDR3 spans 13 residues. V was clipped by 6 bases and J by 0 bases; unmatched bases: 0. Germline V gene lookup returns CDR1 LGHNA and CDR2 YNFKEQ. CDR3: CASSSGSTDTQYF. The CDR3 bases are TGTGCCAGCAGTAGCGGGAGCACAGATACGCAGTATTTT.

The chain employs TRBV5-4 and TRBJ2-2, with D perhaps TRBD2 (6 bases). V was clipped by 4 bases and J by 6 bases, with 22 bases between them. Germline values: CDR1 SGHNT, CDR2 YYREEE (reference sequence). The CDR3 has 17 residues. The DNA for the CDR3 is TGTGCCAGCAGCGCGGGGATACGGCTCACCCAACCCGGGGAGCTGTTTTTT. It is translated as CASSAGIRLTQPGELFF.

The V call is TRBV4-3, the J call TRBJ1-1; D unresolved. CDR3 length: 15 amino acids. Trimming took off 0 bases at V and 4 bases at J, with 12 bases between the two ends. Germline CDR1 is LGHNA and CDR2 is YSLEER. CDR3 amino acids: CASSQDAGRPTEAFF. Written as DNA, the CDR3 is TGCGCCAGCAGCCAAGATGCGGGGAGGCCCACTGAAGCTTTCTTT.

In this sample, this clone turned up many times. The rearrangement joins TRBV6-4 to TRBJ2-6; 8 bases agree with TRBD1. The CDR3 extends over 16 amino acids. V shed 2 bases and J 3 bases; nucleotides not matched to a gene: 3. The germline V gene has CDR1 MRHNA and CDR2 SNTAGT. This CDR3 reads CASSDTGGVGANVLTF. CDR3 bases: TGTGCCAGCAGTGACACAGGGGGAGTTGGGGCCAACGTCCTGACTTTC.

The chain uses TRBV19 and TRBJ2-2, with 8 bases identical to TRBD2. The CDR3 runs to 17 residues. The germline gives CDR1 LNHDA, CDR2 SQIVND (reference sequence). With 5 bases clipped from V and 4 bases from J, the junction kept 12 bases outside the gene matches. CDR3 bases: TGTGCCAGTAGTTACAACTCGGGAGGGCCCTTCACCGGGGAGCTGTTTTTT. This encodes CASSYNSGGPFTGELFF.

This clone was detected once. This chain links TRBV11-2 with TRBJ1-2, with a weak D call TRBD1 (6 bases). The CDR3 runs 14 residues. Looked up from germline, CDR1 is SGHAT and CDR2 is FQNNGV. V was clipped by 4 bases and J by 5 bases, with 14 bases between them. In DNA, the CDR3 is TGTGCCAGCAGCTCCTGGACAGCGCCGTATGGCTACACCTTC. Residues: CASSSWTAPYGYTF.

This clone turned up a few times. The rearrangement uses TRBV29-1 and TRBJ1-1, with TRBD1 as a possible D gene (5 bases). Trimming cost V 6 bases and J 4 bases, with 15 bases left between them. CDR1 is SQVTM and CDR2 is ANQGSEA in the germline V gene. The CDR3 covers 13 residues. CDR3 protein: CSVAVGQGTEAFF. The CDR3 DNA reads as TGCAGCGTCGCCGTTGGCCAGGGCACTGAAGCTTTCTTT.

The chain links TRBV7-2 to TRBJ2-1, with 11 bases fitting TRBD2. The ends lost 1 base at V and 4 bases at J; junction bases unmatched: 3. Germline values: CDR1 SGHTA, CDR2 FQGNSA. The CDR3 runs to 16 residues. In DNA, the CDR3 is TGTGCCAGCAGCTTAGAGTCTAGCGGGGGGTACAATGAGCAGTTCTTC. Translated: CASSLESSGGYNEQFF.

The rearrangement uses TRBV5-1 and TRBJ1-1; 10 nucleotides line up with TRBD1. Germline CDR1 and CDR2: SGHRS and YFSETQ. The V gene end was trimmed by 0 bases and the J gene end by 4 bases; junction bases not matched to a gene: 3. This CDR3 is built from 15 residues. Here the CDR3 DNA reads TGCGCCAGCAGCTTGGGGACAGGGGGAAGCACTGAAGCTTTCTTT. Residues: CASSLGTGGSTEAFF. The full variable domain, in which reference TRBV5-1 and TRBJ1-1 provide the parts outside the CDR3, is KAGVTQTPRYLIKTRGQQVTLSCSPISGHRSVSWYQQTPGQGLQFLFEYFSETQRNKGNFPGRFSGRQFSNSRSEMNVSTLELGDSALYLCASSLGTGGSTEAFFGQGTRLTVV.